The T cell receptor (beta chain) described here comes from a study of T cell repertoires in cytomegalovirus infection. The CDR3 length is 14 residues. Germline trimming cut 7 bases from V and 8 bases from J; bases unmatched to any gene: 12. Per the germline V gene, CDR1 is MGHRA and CDR2 is YSYEKL. From the reads, TCRdb called clonotypes with MiXCR, one entry per CDR3 protein. The sample shows 20,000 to 30,000 distinct CDR3 sequences, approximately 22% of them seen only once. With respect to this clonotype: Its antigen is still unknown.

The chain links TRBV4-1 to TRBJ1-2, with 8 bases identical to TRBD1. The TCR sequence derives from a human donor in good health (CMV status not recorded). Some clones in this sample may be carry-over from other donors' samples. The input for sequencing was CD8+ T cells from cultured PBMCs, taken from culture after CMV antigen stimulation. The CDR3 loop is CASTKEQGAAGYTF. The CDR3, as DNA: TGCGCCAGCACCAAAGAGCAGGGGGCGGCGGGCTACACCTTC.